A selection of T cell receptor beta chains follows, all from one sample in a study of cytomegalovirus exposure and HLA in healthy donors. Libraries were prepared by immunoSEQ multiplex PCR; TCRdb keeps only in-frame clonotypes and omits some of them. The specimen's table records roughly 72,000 clones. The sequencing input was PBMCs. The receptor source for this set is a man younger than 35 in good health and CMV-seropositive. Each CDR3 is given with its conserved first and last residue. Fields, in order: J gene, D gene, V gene, CDR3 protein. A D gene is named only where the DNA matches it firmly.

>TRBJ2-1|TRBD2|TRBV5-1
CASSPRRTSGGRDEQFF
>TRBJ1-5|TRBD1|TRBV6-1
CASSVGTEPLGYQPQHF
>TRBJ2-4|TRBD1|TRBV29-1
CSGRQGAKNIQYF
>TRBJ2-7|.|TRBV28
CASSSSRDGEQYF
>TRBJ2-2|TRBD1|TRBV19
CASSIETGTGELFF
>TRBJ2-7|.|TRBV10-3
CAISDWGEVTYEQYF
>TRBJ2-5|.|TRBV5-1
CASSSGQQETQYF
>TRBJ2-7|.|TRBV7-9
CASTSSGGDYEQYF
>TRBJ1-5|.|TRBV4-1
CASSQPQEAYGNQPQHF
>TRBJ1-1|.|TRBV19
CASRAGTEAFF
>TRBJ1-2|.|TRBV19
CASSIFPPGIGNYGYTF
>TRBJ2-1|TRBD2|TRBV6-1
CASSEAGLAGYNEQFF
>TRBJ2-5|.|TRBV27
CASSYQGPRGTQYF
>TRBJ2-7|TRBD2|TRBV27
CASSFRLAGGYSYEQYF
>TRBJ2-3|TRBD1|TRBV7-9
CASSAGQGAKDTQYF
>TRBJ2-2|.|TRBV7-3
CASSLKIPDYTGELFF
>TRBJ2-2|TRBD1|TRBV25-1
CASTSLTGQRNTGELFF
>TRBJ2-6|TRBD2|TRBV9
CASSPTSANSGANVLTF
>TRBJ1-2|TRBD1|TRBV29-1
CSHSNLNRGGYTF
>TRBJ1-5|.|TRBV6-6
CASSFHRYSNQPQHF
>TRBJ2-7|TRBD1|TRBV6-1
CASKPDRGGYEQYF
>TRBJ2-1|TRBD1|TRBV9
CASSAPGQGYNEQFF
>TRBJ2-7|TRBD1|TRBV6-1
CASSRGQGSSYEQYF
>TRBJ2-3|.|TRBV11-2
CASSSVDTQYF
>TRBJ2-7|.|TRBV4-2
CASSQDPSSGYEQYF
>TRBJ1-5|.|TRBV19
CASTPNRGRNQPQHF
>TRBJ2-5|.|TRBV5-6
CASSADSSGTQYF
>TRBJ2-2|.|TRBV6-5
CASSVQGHTGELFF
>TRBJ2-1|TRBD1|TRBV5-1
CASSLEQGNEQFF
>TRBJ2-2|.|TRBV30
CAWSRGIVTGELFF
>TRBJ1-5|TRBD1|TRBV6-6
CASSDGQGAAQPQHF
>TRBJ1-3|.|TRBV27
CASSWTAPIGPGNTIYF
>TRBJ1-2|.|TRBV5-5
CASSLRDWSAGFYGYTF
>TRBJ1-5|.|TRBV5-1
CASSATGNQPQHF
>TRBJ1-1|TRBD1|TRBV18
CASSPGGQSNTEAFF
>TRBJ2-7|TRBD2|TRBV5-1
CASSSGTSALEQYF
>TRBJ2-5|.|TRBV19
CASSPGQSQETQYF
>TRBJ2-3|.|TRBV28
CASSFARSDTQYF
>TRBJ2-5|TRBD1|TRBV5-1
CASSNRGAQETQYF
>TRBJ1-2|TRBD1|TRBV5-1
CASSEDRVNYGYTF
>TRBJ1-2|.|TRBV6-5
CASTGQNNYGYTF
>TRBJ1-1|.|TRBV9
CASSVVRDTEAFF
>TRBJ1-1|.|TRBV7-3
CASAPQGNTEAFF
>TRBJ1-1|.|TRBV6-5
CASSYGQATEAFF
>TRBJ2-2|.|TRBV4-1
CASSQVLYGTGELFF
>TRBJ2-7|.|TRBV7-2
CASSLVGSWYEQYF